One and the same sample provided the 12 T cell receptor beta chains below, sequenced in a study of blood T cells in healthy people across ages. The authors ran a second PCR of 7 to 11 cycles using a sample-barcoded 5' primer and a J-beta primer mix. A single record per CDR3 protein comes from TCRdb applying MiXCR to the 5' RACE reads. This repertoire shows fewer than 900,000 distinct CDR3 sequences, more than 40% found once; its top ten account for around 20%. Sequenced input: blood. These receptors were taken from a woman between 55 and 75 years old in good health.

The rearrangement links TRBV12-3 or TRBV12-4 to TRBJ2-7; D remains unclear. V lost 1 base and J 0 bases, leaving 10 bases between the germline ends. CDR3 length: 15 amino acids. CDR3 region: CASSLGWDSSYEQYF. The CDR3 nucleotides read TGTGCCAGCAGTTTAGGGTGGGATAGCTCCTACGAGCAGTACTTC.

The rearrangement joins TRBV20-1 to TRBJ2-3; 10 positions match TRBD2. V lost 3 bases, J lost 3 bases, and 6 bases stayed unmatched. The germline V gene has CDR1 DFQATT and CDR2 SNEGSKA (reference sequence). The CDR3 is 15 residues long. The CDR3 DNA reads TGCAGTGCTAGCCCAGCGGGGGGGGCAACAGATACGCAGTATTTT. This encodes CSASPAGGATDTQYF.

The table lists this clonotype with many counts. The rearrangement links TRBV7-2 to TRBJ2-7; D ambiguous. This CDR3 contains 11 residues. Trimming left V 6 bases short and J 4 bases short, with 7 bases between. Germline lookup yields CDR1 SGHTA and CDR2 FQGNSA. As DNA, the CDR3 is TGTGCCAGCAGTCTAGTATACGAGCAGTACTTC. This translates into CASSLVYEQYF.

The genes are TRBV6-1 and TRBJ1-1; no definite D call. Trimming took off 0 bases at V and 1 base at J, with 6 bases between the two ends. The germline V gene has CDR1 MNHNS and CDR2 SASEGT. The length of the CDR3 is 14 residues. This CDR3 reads CASSEAEGNTEAFF. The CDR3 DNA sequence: TGTGCCAGCAGTGAAGCAGAGGGGAACACTGAAGCTTTCTTT.

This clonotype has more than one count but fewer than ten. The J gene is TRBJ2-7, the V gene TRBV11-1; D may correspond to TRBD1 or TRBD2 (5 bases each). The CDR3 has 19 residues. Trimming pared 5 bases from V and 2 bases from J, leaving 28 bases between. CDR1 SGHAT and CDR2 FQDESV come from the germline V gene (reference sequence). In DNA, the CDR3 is TGTGCCAGCAGCGGGACCCGACTCGGGACGGATTTGCGGGCCTACGAGCAGTACTTC. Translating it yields CASSGTRLGTDLRAYEQYF.

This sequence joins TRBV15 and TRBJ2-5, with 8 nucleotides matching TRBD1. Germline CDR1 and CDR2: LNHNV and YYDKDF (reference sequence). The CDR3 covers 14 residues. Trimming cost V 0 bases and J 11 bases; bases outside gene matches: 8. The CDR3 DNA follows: TGTGCCACCAGCAGAGAAGGACAGGGCTATGAGCAGTACTTC. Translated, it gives CATSREGQGYEQYF. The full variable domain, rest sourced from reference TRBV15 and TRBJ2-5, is DAMVIQNPRYQVTQFGKPVTLSCSQTLNHNVMYWYQQKSSQAPKLLFHYYDKDFNNEADTPDNFQSRRPNTSFCFLDIRSPGLGDTAMYLCATSREGQGYEQYFGPGTRLLVL.

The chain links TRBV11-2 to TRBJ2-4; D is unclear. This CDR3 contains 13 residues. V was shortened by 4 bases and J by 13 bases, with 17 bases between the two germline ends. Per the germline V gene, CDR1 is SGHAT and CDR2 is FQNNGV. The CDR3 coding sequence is TGTGCCAGCAGCTACCCAACGTCTCAGGAGCAGTACTTC. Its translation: CASSYPTSQEQYF.

Written as DNA, the CDR3 is TGTGCCAGCAGCCCCGGGACTAGCGGGGTTGAGCAGTTCTTC. Its protein product is CASSPGTSGVEQFF. The chain uses TRBV7-3 and TRBJ2-1; 13 nucleotides match TRBD2. The CDR3 has 14 amino acids. The ends lost 5 bases at V and 9 bases at J; junction bases unmatched: 4. CDR1 and CDR2 (germline): SGHTA, FQGTGA.

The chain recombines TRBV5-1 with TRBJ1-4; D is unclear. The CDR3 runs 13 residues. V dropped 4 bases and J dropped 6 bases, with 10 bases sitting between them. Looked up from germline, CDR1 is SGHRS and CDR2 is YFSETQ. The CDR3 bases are TGCGCCAGCAGCCCCCCGGGAGATGAAAAACTGTTTTTT. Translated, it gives CASSPPGDEKLFF.

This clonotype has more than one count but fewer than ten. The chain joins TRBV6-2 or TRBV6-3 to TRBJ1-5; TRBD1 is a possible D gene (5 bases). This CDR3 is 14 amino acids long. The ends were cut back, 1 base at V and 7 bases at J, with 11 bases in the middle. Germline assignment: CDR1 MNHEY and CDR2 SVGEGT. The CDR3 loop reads CASSYWGNGQPQHF. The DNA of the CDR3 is TGTGCCAGCAGTTACTGGGGCAATGGACAGCCCCAGCATTTT.

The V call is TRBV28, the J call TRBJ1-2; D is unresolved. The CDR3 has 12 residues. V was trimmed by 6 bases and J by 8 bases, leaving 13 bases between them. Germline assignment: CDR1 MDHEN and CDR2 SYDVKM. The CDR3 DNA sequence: TGTGCCAGCAGCCATGACCGAATGGGCTACACCTTC. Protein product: CASSHDRMGYTF.

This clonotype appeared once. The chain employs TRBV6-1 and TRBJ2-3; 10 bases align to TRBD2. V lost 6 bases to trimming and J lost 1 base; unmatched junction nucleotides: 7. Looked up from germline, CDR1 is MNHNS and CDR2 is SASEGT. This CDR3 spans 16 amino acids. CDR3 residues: CASRSGRAVGTDTQYF. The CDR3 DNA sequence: TGTGCCAGCAGGAGCGGGAGGGCCGTCGGCACAGATACGCAGTATTTT.